Listed below are T cell receptor beta chains from one sample, sequenced in a study of memory CD4+ T cells and cytomegalovirus serostatus. Generated by immunoSEQ multiplex PCR, the TCRdb table keeps only in-frame clones and is missing some. The table lists 85,000 to 100,000 clones, 80% of them singletons. Sequencing input: memory CD4+ T cells from blood. The origin of the receptors is an adult in good health and CMV-seropositive. Each CDR3 is given with its conserved first and last residue. D genes are given only for firm matches. Only some rows state a clone size, as once, few, many or a class for expanded clones.

clone_size,v_call,d_call,j_call,cdr3_aa
NA,TRBV10-1,NA,TRBJ1-4,CASSESNWGGEKLFF
NA,TRBV30,NA,TRBJ2-7,CAWSPFGQVVYEQYF
NA,TRBV30,NA,TRBJ2-3,CAWEVGGTDTQYF
few,TRBV7-9,NA,TRBJ2-7,CASSLGRSSYEQYF
NA,TRBV9,TRBD2,TRBJ2-1,CASSVGSAGGWNEQFF
NA,TRBV6-1,NA,TRBJ1-5,CASSSTGPNQPQHF
once,TRBV5-1,NA,TRBJ2-2,CASSPEEGAYTGELFF
NA,TRBV27,NA,TRBJ1-3,CASRPGTAGNTIYF
NA,TRBV25-1,NA,TRBJ1-1,CASSEQGGSAEAFF
NA,TRBV12-5,NA,TRBJ2-1,CASGLFDEQFF
NA,TRBV28,NA,TRBJ1-2,CASSLYGDLGIYRYTF
NA,TRBV4-1,TRBD1,TRBJ1-3,CASSHPGQGAGNTIYF
NA,TRBV5-6,NA,TRBJ2-3,CASSLGAGGVDTQYF
once,TRBV28,NA,TRBJ2-1,CASTLPQRGNEQFF
NA,TRBV18,NA,TRBJ2-2,CASSAEPSATGELFF
few,TRBV11-2,NA,TRBJ2-5,CASSLGDAETQYF
NA,TRBV18,NA,TRBJ2-5,CASSDLAETGETQYF
NA,TRBV5-4,TRBD2,TRBJ2-1,CASRPGLAGGGEQFF
NA,TRBV5-1,NA,TRBJ2-2,CASSLATPSNPGELFF
NA,TRBV19,NA,TRBJ1-2,CASSIGNSFYGYTF
NA,TRBV25-1,NA,TRBJ2-3,CASSEWIVACTDTQYF
NA,TRBV7-2,TRBD1,TRBJ1-3,CASSSDRANTIYF
NA,TRBV4-2,NA,TRBJ2-4,CASSQEASRVPYF
NA,TRBV27,NA,TRBJ2-3,CASAPQGPEATQYF
NA,TRBV18,NA,TRBJ2-4,CASSPPSTRGIQYF
NA,TRBV6-1,TRBD2,TRBJ2-1,CASRAGTSGYNEQFF
NA,TRBV18,TRBD1,TRBJ2-7,CASSSQQGYEQYF
NA,TRBV27,TRBD1,TRBJ2-3,CASSLKGASQGTQYF
NA,TRBV10-2,TRBD1,TRBJ2-7,CASSEGRGGTGAHEQYF
NA,TRBV15,NA,TRBJ1-4,CATSRGPTTNEKLFF
NA,TRBV6-6,NA,TRBJ1-1,CASTTPGATEAFF
few,TRBV29-1,NA,TRBJ2-5,CSAPGVGAETQYF
once,TRBV28,NA,TRBJ1-1,CASIRPQNTEAFF
once,TRBV5-4,TRBD2,TRBJ2-7,CASSLRLAGGDEQYF
NA,TRBV2,NA,TRBJ1-2,CASSEGLGADGYTF
NA,TRBV25-1,NA,TRBJ1-1,CASSEQENTEAFF
NA,TRBV28,TRBD1,TRBJ1-2,CASSPQAAGGSIYGYTF
NA,TRBV5-1,NA,TRBJ2-7,CASSRMASQNTNYEQYF
NA,TRBV4-1,TRBD2,TRBJ2-1,CASSPRWAGGPGSNEQFF
few,TRBV5-1,TRBD1,TRBJ2-2,CASSLRTGVTGELFF
NA,TRBV10-3,TRBD1,TRBJ2-2,CAIRRQGATGELFF
NA,TRBV15,NA,TRBJ1-5,CATSRYGSNQPQHF
NA,TRBV7-2,NA,TRBJ2-7,CASSPTGDPYEQYF
NA,TRBV5-1,TRBD1,TRBJ2-1,CASSSLPGGSVNEQFF
NA,TRBV19,TRBD1,TRBJ2-6,CASSLTPQGTGANVLTF
NA,TRBV6-6,NA,TRBJ2-7,CASSYRADTYEQYF